Presented here are 2 T cell receptor beta chains from one specimen sequenced in a study of sequential checkpoint blockade in melanoma. The protocol was immunoSEQ multiplex PCR, while the TCRdb copy is restricted to in-frame clones and leaves out a portion. The table records fewer than 20,000 clones, roughly 61% of them present only once. Treatment denoted: randomized to nivolumab then ipilimumab (arm A) or the reverse (arm B). The sequencing here drew on CD8+ T cells sorted from blood (inferred from file names), taken from a patient given nivolumab and ipilimumab in sequence. These receptors were collected from a human donor with melanoma.

The genes are TRBV2 and TRBJ2-5; D ambiguous. The J call may be mistaken, given a closer DNA end match to TRBJ2-7. This CDR3 contains 11 residues. Germline V gene sequence: CDR1 SNHLY, CDR2 FYNNEI. The CDR3 here is CASSGENEQYF. The CDR3 nucleotides are TGTGCCAGCAGTGGTGAGAACGAGCAGTACTTC.

The chain links TRBV6-5 to TRBJ2-7, with D maybe TRBD1 (5 bases). Looked up from germline, CDR1 is MNHEY and CDR2 is SVGAGI. The CDR3 totals 15 residues. Trimming stripped 6 bases from V and 3 bases from J, with 18 bases between. The CDR3 region has the DNA TGTGCCAGCAGCCTGGACACCTCATCTTTCTACGAGCAGTACTTC. It translates to CASSLDTSSFYEQYF.